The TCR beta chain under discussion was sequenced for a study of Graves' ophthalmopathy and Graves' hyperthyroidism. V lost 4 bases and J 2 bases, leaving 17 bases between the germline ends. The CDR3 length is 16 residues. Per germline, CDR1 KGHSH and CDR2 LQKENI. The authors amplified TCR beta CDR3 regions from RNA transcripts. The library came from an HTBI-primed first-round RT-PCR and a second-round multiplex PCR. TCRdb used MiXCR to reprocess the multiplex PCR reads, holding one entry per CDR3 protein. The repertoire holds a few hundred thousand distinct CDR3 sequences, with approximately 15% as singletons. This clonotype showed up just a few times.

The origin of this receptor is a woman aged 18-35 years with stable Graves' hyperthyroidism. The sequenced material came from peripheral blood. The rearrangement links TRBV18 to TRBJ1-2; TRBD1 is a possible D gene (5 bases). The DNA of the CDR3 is TGTGCCAGCTCACACTACCGCGGATCAGGGAACTATGGCTACACCTTC. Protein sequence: CASSHYRGSGNYGYTF.